Below, one T cell receptor (beta chain) is given with its context. Its antigen remains unidentified. Donors came from a validation cohort of approximately 110 subjects, distinct from the first 666-subject cohort. V lost 3 bases to trimming and J lost 4 bases; unmatched junction nucleotides: 6. The CDR3 has 15 amino acids. CDR1 and CDR2 (germline): ENHRY, SYGVKD. The repertoire was sequenced with immunoSEQ multiplex PCR; TCRdb's copy has only in-frame clones and lacks some. The sample lists 150,000 to 200,000 clones; roughly 90% were seen once. This specimen comes from a study of cytomegalovirus exposure and HLA in healthy donors. Study-level points and caveats: 164 TCR beta chains were listed as cytomegalovirus-associated. Most TCR sequences proved rare, with some public TCRs found in many donors.

The sequencing sample was made of PBMCs. This TCR derives from a woman aged 18-35 years in good health and CMV-seronegative. This chain links TRBV10-3 with TRBJ1-2; 9 positions agree with TRBD1. As DNA, the CDR3 is TGTGCCATCAGTGACAACAGGGGGCGCGGCTATGGCTACACCTTC. Translating gives CAISDNRGRGYGYTF.